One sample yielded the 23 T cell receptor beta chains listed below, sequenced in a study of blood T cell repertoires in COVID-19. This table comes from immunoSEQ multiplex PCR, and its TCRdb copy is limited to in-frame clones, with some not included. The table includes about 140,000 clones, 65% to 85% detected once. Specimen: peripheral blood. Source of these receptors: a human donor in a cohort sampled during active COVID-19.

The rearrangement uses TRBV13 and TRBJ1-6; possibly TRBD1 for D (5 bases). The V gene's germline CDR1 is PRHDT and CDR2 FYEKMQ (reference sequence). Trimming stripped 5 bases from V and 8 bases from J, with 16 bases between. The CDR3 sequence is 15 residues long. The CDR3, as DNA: TGTGCCAGCAGCCATACCGACAGACCAGATTCACCCCTCCACTTT. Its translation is CASSHTDRPDSPLHF.

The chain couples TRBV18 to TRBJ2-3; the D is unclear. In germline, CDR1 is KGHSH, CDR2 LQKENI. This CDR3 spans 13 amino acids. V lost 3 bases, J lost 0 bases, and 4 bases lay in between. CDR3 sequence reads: CASSPQSTDTQYF. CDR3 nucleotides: TGTGCCAGCTCACCTCAGAGCACAGATACGCAGTATTTT.

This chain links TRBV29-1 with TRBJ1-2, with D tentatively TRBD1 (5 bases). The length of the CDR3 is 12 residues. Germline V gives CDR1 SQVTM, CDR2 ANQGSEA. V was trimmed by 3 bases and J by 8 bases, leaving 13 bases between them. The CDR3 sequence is CSVDWQGYGYTF. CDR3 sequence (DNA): TGCAGCGTTGATTGGCAGGGTTACGGCTACACCTTC. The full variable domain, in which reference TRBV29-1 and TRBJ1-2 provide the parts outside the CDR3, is SAVISQKPSRDICQRGTSLTIQCQVDSQVTMMFWYRQQPGQSLTLIATANQGSEATYESGFVIDKFPISRPNLTFSTLTVSNMSPEDSSIYLCSVDWQGYGYTFGSGTRLTVV.

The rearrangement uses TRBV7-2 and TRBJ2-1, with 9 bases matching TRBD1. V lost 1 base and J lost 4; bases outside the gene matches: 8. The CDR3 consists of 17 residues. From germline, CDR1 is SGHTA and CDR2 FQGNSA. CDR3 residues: CASSLGSGTGLYNEQFF. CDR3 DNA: TGTGCCAGCAGCTTAGGCTCCGGGACAGGGCTATACAATGAGCAGTTCTTC.

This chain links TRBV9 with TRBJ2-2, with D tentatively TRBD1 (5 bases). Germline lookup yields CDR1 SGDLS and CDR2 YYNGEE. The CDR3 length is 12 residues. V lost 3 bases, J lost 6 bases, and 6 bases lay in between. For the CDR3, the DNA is TGTGCCAGCAGCGCCAGGGCCGGGGAGCTGTTTTTT. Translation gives CASSARAGELFF.

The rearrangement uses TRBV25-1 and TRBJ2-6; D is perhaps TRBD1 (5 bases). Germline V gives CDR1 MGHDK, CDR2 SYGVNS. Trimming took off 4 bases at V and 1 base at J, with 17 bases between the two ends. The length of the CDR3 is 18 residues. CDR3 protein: CASSVSGFGLSGANVLTF. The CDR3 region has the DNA TGTGCCAGCAGTGTGTCAGGGTTTGGGCTTTCTGGGGCCAACGTCCTGACTTTC.

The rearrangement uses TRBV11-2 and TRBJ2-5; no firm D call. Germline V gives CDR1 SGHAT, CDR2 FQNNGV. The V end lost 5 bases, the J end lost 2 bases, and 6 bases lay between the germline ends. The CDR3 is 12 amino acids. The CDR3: CASSATQETQYF. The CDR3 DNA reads TGTGCCAGCAGCGCAACTCAAGAGACCCAGTACTTC. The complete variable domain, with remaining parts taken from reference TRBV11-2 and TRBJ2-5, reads EAGVAQSPRYKIIEKRQSVAFWCNPISGHATLYWYQQILGQGPKLLIQFQNNGVVDDSQLPKDRFSAERLKGVDSTLKIQPAKLEDSAVYLCASSATQETQYFGPGTRLLVL.

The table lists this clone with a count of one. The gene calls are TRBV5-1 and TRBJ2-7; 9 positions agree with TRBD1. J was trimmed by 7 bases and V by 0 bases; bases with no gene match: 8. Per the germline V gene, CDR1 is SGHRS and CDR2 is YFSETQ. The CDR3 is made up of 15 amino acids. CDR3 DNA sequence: TGCGCCAGCAGCTTGGATCGGACAGGGGATCGAGAGCAGTACTTC. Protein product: CASSLDRTGDREQYF.

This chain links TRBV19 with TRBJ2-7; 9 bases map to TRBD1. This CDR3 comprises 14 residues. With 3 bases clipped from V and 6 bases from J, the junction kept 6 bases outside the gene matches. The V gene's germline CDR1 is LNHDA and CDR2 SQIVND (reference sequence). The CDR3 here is CASSIWTGESEQYF. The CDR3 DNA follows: TGTGCCAGTAGTATCTGGACAGGGGAGAGCGAGCAGTACTTC. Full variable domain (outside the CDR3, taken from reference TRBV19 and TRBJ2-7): DGGITQSPKYLFRKEGQNVTLSCEQNLNHDAMYWYRQDPGQGLRLIYYSQIVNDFQKGDIAEGYSVSREKKESFPLTVTSAQKNPTAFYLCASSIWTGESEQYFGPGTRLTVT.

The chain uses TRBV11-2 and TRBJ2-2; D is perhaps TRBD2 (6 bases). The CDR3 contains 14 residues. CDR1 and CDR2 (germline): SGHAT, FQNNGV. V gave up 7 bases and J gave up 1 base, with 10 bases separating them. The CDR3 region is CASTPAGNTGELFF. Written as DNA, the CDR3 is TGTGCCAGCACCCCAGCGGGGAACACCGGGGAGCTGTTTTTT.

The CDR3 here is CASTRGPGWNTEAFF. The DNA of the CDR3 is TGTGCCAGCACCAGGGGCCCTGGGTGGAACACTGAAGCTTTCTTT. This chain links TRBV6-5 with TRBJ1-1, with TRBD1 as a possible D gene (6 bases). The CDR3 spans 15 residues. V was shortened by 7 bases and J by 1 base, with 16 bases between the two germline ends. CDR1 MNHEY and CDR2 SVGAGI come from the germline V gene.

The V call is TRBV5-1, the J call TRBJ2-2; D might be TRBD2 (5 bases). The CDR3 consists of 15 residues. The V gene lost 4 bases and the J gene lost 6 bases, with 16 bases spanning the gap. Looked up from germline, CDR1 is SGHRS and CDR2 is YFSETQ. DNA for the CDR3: TGCGCCAGCAGCCTCTTAATCTCGGGGTCCGGGGAGCTGTTTTTT. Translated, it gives CASSLLISGSGELFF.

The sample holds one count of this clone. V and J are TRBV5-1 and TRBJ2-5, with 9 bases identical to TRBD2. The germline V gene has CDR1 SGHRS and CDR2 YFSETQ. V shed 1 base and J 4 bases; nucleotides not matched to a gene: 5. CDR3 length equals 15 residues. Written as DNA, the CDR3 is TGCGCCAGCAGCTTGCCTAGCGGGGCGGGAGAGACCCAGTACTTC. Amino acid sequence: CASSLPSGAGETQYF.

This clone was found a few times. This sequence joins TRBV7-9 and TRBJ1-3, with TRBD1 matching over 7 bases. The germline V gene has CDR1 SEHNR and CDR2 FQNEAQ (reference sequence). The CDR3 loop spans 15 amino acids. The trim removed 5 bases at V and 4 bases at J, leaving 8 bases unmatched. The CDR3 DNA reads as TGTGCCAGCAGCCCTGCCCGGGACAGAGGAAACACCATATATTTT. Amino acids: CASSPARDRGNTIYF. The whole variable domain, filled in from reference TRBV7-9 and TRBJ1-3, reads DTGVSQNPRHKITKRGQNVTFRCDPISEHNRLYWYRQTLGQGPEFLTYFQNEAQLEKSRLLSDRFSAERPKGSFSTLEIQRTEQGDSAMYLCASSPARDRGNTIYFGEGSWLTVV.

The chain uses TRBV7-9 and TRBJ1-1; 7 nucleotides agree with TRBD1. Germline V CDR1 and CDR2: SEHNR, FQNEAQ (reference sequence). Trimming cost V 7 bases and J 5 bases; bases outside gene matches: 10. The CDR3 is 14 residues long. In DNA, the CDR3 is TGTGCCAGCAAGAGACAGGGAGGAAGAACTGAAGCTTTCTTT. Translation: CASKRQGGRTEAFF.

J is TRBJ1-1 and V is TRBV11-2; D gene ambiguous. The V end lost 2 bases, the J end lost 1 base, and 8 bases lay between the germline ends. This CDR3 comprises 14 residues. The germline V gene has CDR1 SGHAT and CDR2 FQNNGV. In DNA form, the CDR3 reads TGTGCCAGCAGCTTATTGACACCGAACACTGAAGCTTTCTTT. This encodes CASSLLTPNTEAFF.

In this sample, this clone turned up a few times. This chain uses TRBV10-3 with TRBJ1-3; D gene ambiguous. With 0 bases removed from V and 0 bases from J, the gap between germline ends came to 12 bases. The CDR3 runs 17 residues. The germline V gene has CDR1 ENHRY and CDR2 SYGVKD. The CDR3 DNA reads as TGTGCCATCAGTGAGTCAATAGGAGAGCACTCTGGAAACACCATATATTTT. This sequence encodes CAISESIGEHSGNTIYF.

CDR3 sequence reads: CASSFRLGDTQYF. CDR3 in DNA: TGTGCCAGCAGCTTCCGACTAGGAGATACGCAGTATTTT. V gene TRBV11-2 combines with J gene TRBJ2-3; possibly TRBD2 for D (6 bases). The CDR3 is 13 amino acids. Germline values: CDR1 SGHAT, CDR2 FQNNGV. V was pared by 3 bases and J by 5 bases, with 9 bases between.

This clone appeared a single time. The CDR3 is CASTPGQGLYNEQFF. The CDR3 DNA sequence: TGTGCCAGCACCCCGGGACAGGGGCTATACAATGAGCAGTTCTTC. This chain connects TRBV7-2 to TRBJ2-1; TRBD1 matches 10 bases. J lost 4 bases, V lost 7 bases, and 7 bases had no gene match. From germline, CDR1 is SGHTA and CDR2 FQGNSA. CDR3 length: 15 residues. The whole variable domain, filled in from reference TRBV7-2 and TRBJ2-1, reads GAGVSQSPSNKVTEKGKDVELRCDPISGHTALYWYRQSLGQGLEFLIYFQGNSAPDKSGLPSDRFSAERTGGSVSTLTIQRTQQEDSAVYLCASTPGQGLYNEQFFGPGTRLTVL.

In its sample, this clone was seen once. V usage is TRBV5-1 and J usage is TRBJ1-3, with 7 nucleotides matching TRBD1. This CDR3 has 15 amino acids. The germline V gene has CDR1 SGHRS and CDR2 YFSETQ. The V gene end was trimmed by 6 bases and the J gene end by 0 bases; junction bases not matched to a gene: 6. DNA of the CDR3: TGCGCCAGCAATCCAACAGGGGCCTCTGGAAACACCATATATTTT. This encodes CASNPTGASGNTIYF.

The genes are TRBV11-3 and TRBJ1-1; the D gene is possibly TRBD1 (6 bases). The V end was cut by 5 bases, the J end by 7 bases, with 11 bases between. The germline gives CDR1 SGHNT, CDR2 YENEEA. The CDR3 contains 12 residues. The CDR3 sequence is CASSEKDSEAFF. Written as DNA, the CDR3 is TGTGCCAGCAGCGAGAAGGACAGTGAAGCTTTCTTT.

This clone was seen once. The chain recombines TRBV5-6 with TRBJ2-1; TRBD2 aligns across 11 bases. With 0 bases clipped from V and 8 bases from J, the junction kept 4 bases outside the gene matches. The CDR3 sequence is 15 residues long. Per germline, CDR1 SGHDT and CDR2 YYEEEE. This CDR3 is CASSLVTSGVYEQFF. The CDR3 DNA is TGTGCCAGCAGCTTGGTGACTAGCGGGGTCTATGAGCAGTTCTTC. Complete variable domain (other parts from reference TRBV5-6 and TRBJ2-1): DAGVTQSPTHLIKTRGQQVTLRCSPKSGHDTVSWYQQALGQGPQFIFQYYEEEERQRGNFPDRFSGHQFPNYSSELNVNALLLGDSALYLCASSLVTSGVYEQFFGPGTRLTVL.

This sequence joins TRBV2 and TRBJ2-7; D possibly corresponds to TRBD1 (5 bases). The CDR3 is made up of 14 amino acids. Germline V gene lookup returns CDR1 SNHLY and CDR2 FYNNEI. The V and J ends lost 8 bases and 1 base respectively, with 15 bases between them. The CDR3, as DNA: TGTGCCAGCGAGCGCGACACAGGTTCCTACGAGCAGTACTTC. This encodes CASERDTGSYEQYF.